One sample yielded the 25 T cell receptor beta chains listed below, sequenced in a study of T cell responses to AZD1222 COVID-19 vaccine. Here immunoSEQ multiplex PCR was the method, and the copy in TCRdb shows in-frame clones only, minus some. The table includes around 140,000 clones, over 90% detected once. The source was peripheral blood, collected 28 days after the second AZD1222 dose. These receptors were obtained from an adult who received the AZD1222 COVID-19 vaccine.

The chain links TRBV4-1 to TRBJ1-1; perhaps TRBD1 as D (6 bases). V was pared by 6 bases and J by 11 bases, with 16 bases between. The CDR3 is 12 amino acids. The germline gives CDR1 MGHRA, CDR2 YSYEKL. In DNA form, the CDR3 reads TGCGCCAGCAGTCTAGATCCAGGGGAGGCTTTCTTT. This codes for CASSLDPGEAFF.

The V gene is TRBV19, the J gene TRBJ2-5; 10 bases are a match to TRBD2. Germline V gene lookup returns CDR1 LNHDA and CDR2 SQIVND (reference sequence). This CDR3 is 16 amino acids long. V shed 6 bases, J shed 5 bases, and the junction held 12 bases outside the gene matches. The CDR3 bases are TGTGCCAGTAGCCCCCCCAGCGGGAGGGCCCAGGAGACCCAGTACTTC. Translation: CASSPPSGRAQETQYF.

The genes are TRBV6-1 and TRBJ2-7; 11 bases map to TRBD2. Per the germline V gene, CDR1 is MNHNS and CDR2 is SASEGT. V trimming: 3 bases; J trimming: 3 bases; junction bases outside the gene matches: 1. The CDR3 runs to 14 residues. CDR3 protein: CASSDGTSGYEQYF. CDR3 nucleotide sequence: TGTGCCAGCAGTGACGGGACTAGCGGCTACGAGCAGTACTTC.

This sequence joins TRBV4-1 and TRBJ2-3, with D uncertain. Germline CDR1 MGHRA, CDR2 YSYEKL. Trimming took off 1 base at V and 1 base at J, with 6 bases between the two ends. The CDR3 loop spans 14 amino acids. This CDR3 is CASSQGLGTDTQYF. The CDR3 region has the DNA TGCGCCAGCAGCCAAGGGCTCGGCACAGATACGCAGTATTTT.

This chain links TRBV18 with TRBJ2-2; 9 nucleotides match TRBD1. CDR3 length: 15 amino acids. V gave up 4 bases and J gave up 6 bases; unmatched junction bases: 6. Germline values: CDR1 KGHSH, CDR2 LQKENI. This chain's CDR3 is CASSRATGGAGELFF. DNA for the CDR3: TGTGCCAGCTCACGAGCGACAGGGGGTGCCGGGGAGCTGTTTTTT.

The chain employs TRBV10-3 and TRBJ2-1; a weak D match, TRBD1 (5 bases). Germline lookup yields CDR1 ENHRY and CDR2 SYGVKD. The V end lost 4 bases, the J end lost 1 base, and 11 bases lay between the germline ends. The length of the CDR3 is 15 residues. Written as DNA, the CDR3 is TGTGCCATCAGTGCTCCCCCAGGGTCCTACAATGAGCAGTTCTTC. The encoded protein is CAISAPPGSYNEQFF.

This chain connects TRBV10-2 to TRBJ2-4; D uncertain. The CDR3 totals 15 residues. V dropped 1 base and J dropped 0 bases, with 7 bases sitting between them. Germline V lookup: CDR1 WSHSY, CDR2 SAAADI. CDR3 sequence: CASSEFRVAKNIQYF. The CDR3 DNA sequence: TGCGCCAGCAGTGAGTTCCGCGTAGCCAAAAACATTCAGTACTTC.

This sequence joins TRBV2 and TRBJ1-1, with TRBD1 matching 7 bases. Looked up from germline, CDR1 is SNHLY and CDR2 is FYNNEI. V lost 9 bases to trimming and J lost 0 bases; unmatched junction nucleotides: 10. The CDR3 consists of 15 residues. CDR3 bases: TGTGCCAGTCAATTGGTGACAGGGATGAACACTGAAGCTTTCTTT. Translating it yields CASQLVTGMNTEAFF. The variable domain in full, with the rest retrieved from reference TRBV2 and TRBJ1-1, is EPEVTQTPSHQVTQMGQEVILRCVPISNHLYFYWYRQILGQKVEFLVSFYNNEISEKSEIFDDQFSVERPDGSNFTLKIRSTKLEDSAMYFCASQLVTGMNTEAFFGQGTRLTVV.

This chain uses TRBV28 with TRBJ2-2; 11 bases match TRBD2. Germline-derived CDR1 and CDR2 are MDHEN and SYDVKM. V dropped 2 bases and J dropped 9; count of bases not matched to a gene: 5. The CDR3 totals 15 residues. The CDR3 DNA reads TGTGCCAGCAGTTTAAGTAGCGGGAGGGAATGGGAGCTGTTTTTT. Translating gives CASSLSSGREWELFF. The complete variable domain, with remaining parts taken from reference TRBV28 and TRBJ2-2, reads DVKVTQSSRYLVKRTGEKVFLECVQDMDHENMFWYRQDPGLGLRLIYFSYDVKMKEKGDIPEGYSVSREKKERFSLILESASTNQTSMYLCASSLSSGREWELFFGEGSRLTVL.

The chain is built from TRBV6-2 or TRBV6-3 and TRBJ1-5; 10 bases map to TRBD1. V lost 2 bases and J lost 6; bases outside the gene matches: 10. This CDR3 is 17 amino acids long. CDR1 MNHEY and CDR2 SVGEGT come from the germline V gene. CDR3 nucleotides: TGTGCCAGCAGTTACAGAGGGGGACAGGGGAGAAGTCAGCCCCAGCATTTT. Protein: CASSYRGGQGRSQPQHF.

The V and J genes are TRBV4-1 and TRBJ1-4; TRBD1 matches 7 bases. The V gene's germline CDR1 is MGHRA and CDR2 YSYEKL. This CDR3 is built from 16 residues. V shed 2 bases and J 1 base; nucleotides not matched to a gene: 4. The CDR3 bases are TGCGCCAGCAGCCAATCCCGACAGGGAACTAATGAAAAACTGTTTTTT. Protein product: CASSQSRQGTNEKLFF.

The chain links TRBV6-1 to TRBJ2-3; 9 bases fit TRBD1. V lost 3 bases, J lost 2 bases, and 9 bases stayed unmatched. The CDR3 is made up of 17 amino acids. Germline CDR1 is MNHNS and CDR2 is SASEGT. CDR3 protein: CASSDPRGQGPTDTQYF. In DNA form, the CDR3 reads TGTGCCAGCAGTGACCCTAGAGGACAGGGGCCCACAGATACGCAGTATTTT.

The genes are TRBV5-1 and TRBJ2-7; 10 bases fit TRBD2. V was clipped by 3 bases and J by 5 bases; unmatched bases: 2. Germline V lookup: CDR1 SGHRS, CDR2 YFSETQ. The CDR3 has 13 amino acids. The CDR3 loop is CASSSLAGDEQYF. CDR3 DNA: TGCGCCAGCAGCTCGCTAGCGGGAGACGAGCAGTACTTC.

The V call is TRBV6-1, the J call TRBJ1-2; D unclear. The germline V and J ends were trimmed by 0 bases and 0 bases, with 14 bases remaining between them. There are 17 residues in the CDR3. Germline V gives CDR1 MNHNS, CDR2 SASEGT. CDR3 loop: CASSEAALLRANYGYTF. The CDR3 DNA reads TGTGCCAGCAGTGAAGCGGCCCTCCTGCGGGCTAACTATGGCTACACCTTC.

This rearrangement joins TRBV5-1 to TRBJ1-1; 9 bases match TRBD1. After removal of 0 bases from V and 6 bases from J, the junction contained 6 bases not matched to a gene. The CDR3 runs to 15 residues. In germline, CDR1 is SGHRS, CDR2 YFSETQ. This chain's CDR3 is CASSLGDRDIAEAFF. CDR3 sequence (DNA): TGCGCCAGCAGCTTGGGGGACAGGGATATCGCTGAAGCTTTCTTT.

The chain joins TRBV19 to TRBJ1-2, with D possibly being TRBD1 (5 bases). The CDR3 has 13 residues. V lost 5 bases to trimming and J lost 3 bases, with 10 bases between them. CDR1 LNHDA and CDR2 SQIVND come from the germline V gene (reference sequence). Here the CDR3 DNA reads TGTGCCAGTAGTCGGGGCAACTACTATGGCTACACCTTC. Protein product: CASSRGNYYGYTF.

This clone was recorded only once. The gene calls are TRBV15 and TRBJ1-4, with TRBD1 as a possible D gene (5 bases). CDR3 length equals 16 residues. Germline V gives CDR1 LNHNV, CDR2 YYDKDF (reference sequence). V gave up 2 bases and J gave up 3 bases, with 13 bases separating them. CDR3 coding DNA: TGTGCCACCAGCAGACCCCCGAGACAGCCTAATGAAAAACTGTTTTTT. The encoded protein is CATSRPPRQPNEKLFF. The variable domain in full, with the rest retrieved from reference TRBV15 and TRBJ1-4, is DAMVIQNPRYQVTQFGKPVTLSCSQTLNHNVMYWYQQKSSQAPKLLFHYYDKDFNNEADTPDNFQSRRPNTSFCFLDIRSPGLGDTAMYLCATSRPPRQPNEKLFFGSGTQLSVL.

J is TRBJ1-6 and V is TRBV7-5. TRBV7-5 counts as a pseudogene. The CDR3 has 13 residues. CDR3 loop: CARSFRIGSPLHF. The CDR3 bases are TGTGCCAGAAGCTTCCGGATTGGTTCACCCCTCCACTTT.

The chain uses TRBV19 and TRBJ2-1; TRBD2 aligns across 12 bases. CDR1 is LNHDA, CDR2 SQIVND, per germline (reference sequence). V dropped 5 bases and J dropped 9; count of bases not matched to a gene: 5. The CDR3 is made up of 14 amino acids. This CDR3 is CASSSSGRVTEQFF. The CDR3 nucleotides are TGTGCCAGTAGTTCTAGCGGGAGGGTGACTGAGCAGTTCTTC.

CDR3 loop: CASRPGTSGSYEQYF. Written as DNA, the CDR3 is TGTGCCAGCCGTCCCGGGACTAGCGGGAGCTACGAGCAGTACTTC. The chain carries TRBV19 and TRBJ2-7, with TRBD2 identical over 14 bases. Germline V lookup: CDR1 LNHDA, CDR2 SQIVND (reference sequence). This CDR3 has 15 residues. With V trimmed by 9 bases and J by 3 bases, 7 bases remained unmatched. The whole variable domain, filled in from reference TRBV19 and TRBJ2-7, reads DGGITQSPKYLFRKEGQNVTLSCEQNLNHDAMYWYRQDPGQGLRLIYYSQIVNDFQKGDIAEGYSVSREKKESFPLTVTSAQKNPTAFYLCASRPGTSGSYEQYFGPGTRLTVT.

The V gene is TRBV3-1 (or the pseudogene TRBV3-2), the J gene TRBJ2-1; D remains ambiguous. CDR1 is LGHDT, CDR2 YNNKEL, per germline (reference sequence). Trimming pared 5 bases from V and 6 bases from J, leaving 14 bases between. The length of the CDR3 is 14 residues. The CDR3 coding sequence is TGTGCCAGCAGCAACGGGCTCCGTCGCAATGAGCAGTTCTTC. Its protein is CASSNGLRRNEQFF.

The chain is built from TRBV11-2 and TRBJ2-2; D is undetermined. The CDR3 covers 17 residues. Germline CDR1 and CDR2: SGHAT and FQNNGV. Deletions cut 6 bases from V and 2 bases from J, with 19 bases between. The CDR3 region is CASRSIARIKNTGELFF. CDR3 DNA sequence: TGTGCCAGCAGATCCATCGCCCGGATTAAAAACACCGGGGAGCTGTTTTTT.

This chain joins TRBV6-1 and TRBJ1-2; D gene unclear. V lost 0 bases, J lost 0 bases, and 5 bases lay in between. Germline V gene data show CDR1 as MNHNS and CDR2 as SASEGT. The CDR3 totals 14 residues. This chain's CDR3 is CASSEAPANYGYTF. The CDR3 bases are TGTGCCAGCAGTGAAGCGCCTGCTAACTATGGCTACACCTTC.

The chain employs TRBV29-1 and TRBJ1-2; unclear D gene. The CDR3 is made up of 13 amino acids. CDR1 is SQVTM, CDR2 ANQGSEA, per germline. V lost 4 bases, J lost 2 bases, and 11 bases lay in between. This CDR3 reads CSVVTVKNYGYTF. In DNA, the CDR3 is TGCAGCGTTGTTACCGTGAAAAACTATGGCTACACCTTC. Together with reference TRBV29-1 and TRBJ1-2, the CDR3 gives the full variable domain: SAVISQKPSRDICQRGTSLTIQCQVDSQVTMMFWYRQQPGQSLTLIATANQGSEATYESGFVIDKFPISRPNLTFSTLTVSNMSPEDSSIYLCSVVTVKNYGYTFGSGTRLTVV.

The chain couples TRBV28 to TRBJ1-4; D uncertain. Looked up from germline, CDR1 is MDHEN and CDR2 is SYDVKM. The CDR3 runs 14 residues. The V end was cut by 6 bases, the J end by 0 bases, with 8 bases between. This chain's CDR3 is CASSRWATNEKLFF. The CDR3 nucleotides read TGTGCCAGCAGCCGGTGGGCAACTAATGAAAAACTGTTTTTT.